This is a list of T cell receptor beta chains from one sample in a study of blood T cell repertoires in COVID-19. TCRdb's copy holds only in-frame clones and misses some; the assay was immunoSEQ multiplex PCR. The sample lists 35,000 to 40,000 clones, just under 75% occurring once. The specimen was peripheral blood. These TCRs come from a man between 65 and 80 years old with COVID-19, enrolled during active disease. Both conserved end residues are part of each CDR3. D genes are given only for firm matches.

j_call d_call v_call cdr3_aa cdr3_nt
TRBJ1-2 - TRBV5-1 CASSLLTDYGYTF TGCGCCAGCAGCTTATTGACTGACTATGGCTACACCTTC
TRBJ2-1 - TRBV9 CASSVRDEQFF TGTGCCAGCAGCGTCCGCGATGAGCAGTTCTTC
TRBJ1-2 - TRBV6-5 CASSPSAGLYGYTF TGTGCCAGCAGTCCTTCGGCAGGACTCTATGGCTACACCTTC
TRBJ2-7 TRBD2 TRBV3-1/TRBV3-2 CASSQDPRGGRHEQYF TGTGCCAGCAGCCAAGATCCCCGGGGGGGCCGTCACGAGCAGTACTTC
TRBJ1-1 - TRBV9 CASSVGSSTEAFF TGTGCCAGCAGCGTAGGGAGCAGCACTGAAGCTTTCTTT
TRBJ2-3 TRBD2 TRBV9 CASSGLAGGPDTQYF TGTGCCAGCAGCGGACTAGCGGGGGGGCCTGATACGCAGTATTTT
TRBJ1-1 - TRBV5-1 CASSAQYAGATEAFF TGCGCCAGCAGCGCCCAATATGCGGGGGCTACTGAAGCTTTCTTT
TRBJ1-2 TRBD1 TRBV7-9 CASSKGQGFDYGYTF TGTGCCAGCAGCAAAGGACAGGGGTTCGACTATGGCTACACCTTC
TRBJ1-1 TRBD1 TRBV12-3/TRBV12-4 CASSLGQGGEAFF TGTGCCAGCAGCCTTGGACAGGGCGGTGAAGCTTTCTTT
TRBJ1-3 - TRBV27 CASSLLGGNTIYF TGTGCCAGCAGTTTACTAGGAGGAAACACCATATATTTT
TRBJ1-4 - TRBV18 CASSSQGREKLFF TGTGCCAGCTCATCTCAGGGTCGTGAAAAACTGTTTTTT